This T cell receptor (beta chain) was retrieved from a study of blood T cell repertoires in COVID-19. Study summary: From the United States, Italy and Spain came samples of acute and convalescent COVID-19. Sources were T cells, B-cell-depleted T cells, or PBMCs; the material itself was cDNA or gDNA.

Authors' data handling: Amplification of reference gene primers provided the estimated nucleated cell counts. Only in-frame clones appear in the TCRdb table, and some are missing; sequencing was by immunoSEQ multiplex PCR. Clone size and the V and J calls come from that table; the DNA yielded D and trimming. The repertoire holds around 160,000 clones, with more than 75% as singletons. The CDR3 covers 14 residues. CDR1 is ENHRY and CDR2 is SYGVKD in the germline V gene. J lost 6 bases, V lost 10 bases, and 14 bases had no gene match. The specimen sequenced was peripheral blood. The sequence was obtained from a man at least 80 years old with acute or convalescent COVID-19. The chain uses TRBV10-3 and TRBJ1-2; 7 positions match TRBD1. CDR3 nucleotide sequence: TGTGCCACGGACGGGACAGCTAAACGGGATGGCTACACCTTC. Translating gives CATDGTAKRDGYTF.